This entry lists 18 T cell receptor beta chains sequenced from one sample in a study of T-cell reconstitution after alpha-beta-depleted transplantation in children. Molecular barcoding with unique molecular identifiers was used for the TCRbeta library. TCRdb re-called the PCR reads through MiXCR, storing one row per CDR3 protein. The sample records 97,000 or so distinct CDR3 sequences, around 6.1% being singletons. The source material was PBMCs, mostly from graft donor cells, sampled 60 days after TCRalphabeta/CD19-depleted stem cell transplant. The source is a female patient aged 2 to 10 who had a stem cell transplant for Fanconi anemia, so the T cells may come from the graft donor.

This clonotype was recorded many times. V usage is TRBV7-2 and J usage is TRBJ2-5, with D uncertain. The CDR3 has 13 amino acids. Germline-derived CDR1 and CDR2 are SGHTA and FQGNSA. The V end lost 0 bases, the J end lost 5 bases, and 7 bases lay between the germline ends. The CDR3 nucleotides are TGTGCCAGCAGCTTAGCGAAATTGGAGACCCAGTACTTC. Translation gives CASSLAKLETQYF. Complete variable domain (other parts from reference TRBV7-2 and TRBJ2-5): GAGVSQSPSNKVTEKGKDVELRCDPISGHTALYWYRQSLGQGLEFLIYFQGNSAPDKSGLPSDRFSAERTGGSVSTLTIQRTQQEDSAVYLCASSLAKLETQYFGPGTRLLVL.

This clonotype came up many times. The rearrangement uses TRBV12-3 or TRBV12-4 and TRBJ1-5, with D possibly matching TRBD1 (5 bases). The CDR3 totals 15 residues. V was pared by 2 bases and J by 4 bases, with 12 bases between. CDR3 sequence: CASSLWGTGNQPQHF. DNA for the CDR3: TGTGCCAGCAGTTTATGGGGGACTGGGAATCAGCCCCAGCATTTT.

This clonotype was seen only a few times. This rearrangement joins TRBV20-1 to TRBJ2-1; 10 bases are shared with TRBD2. Germline assignment: CDR1 DFQATT and CDR2 SNEGSKA (reference sequence). V lost 6 bases to trimming and J lost 1 base; unmatched junction nucleotides: 6. This CDR3 has 15 residues. CDR3 in amino acids: CSARAGGLSYNEQFF. CDR3 DNA sequence: TGCAGTGCCCGAGCGGGAGGGCTTTCCTACAATGAGCAGTTCTTC.

The rearrangement joins TRBV7-3 to TRBJ2-5; 8 bases agree with TRBD1. Looked up from germline, CDR1 is SGHTA and CDR2 is FQGTGA. V lost 2 bases, J lost 4 bases, and 12 bases stayed unmatched. This CDR3 is 17 amino acids long. CDR3 in amino acids: CASSLGGPARGLETQYF. In nucleotides, the CDR3 is TGTGCCAGCAGCTTAGGTGGTCCGGCCAGGGGGCTAGAGACCCAGTACTTC.

This clonotype showed up many times. V usage is TRBV6-1 and J usage is TRBJ1-1; D call uncertain. The germline gives CDR1 MNHNS, CDR2 SASEGT. V lost 2 bases and J lost 3, with 7 bases in between. The CDR3 extends over 13 amino acids. This chain's CDR3 is CASSETMHTEAFF. The CDR3 DNA sequence: TGTGCCAGCAGTGAAACGATGCACACTGAAGCTTTCTTT.

V gene TRBV2 combines with J gene TRBJ2-7; 7 bases agree with TRBD1. J was trimmed by 3 bases and V by 11 bases; bases with no gene match: 7. The CDR3 loop spans 12 amino acids. The germline gives CDR1 SNHLY, CDR2 FYNNEI. CDR3 nucleotide sequence: TGTGCCGGCCGGGACAGAGACTACGAGCAGTACTTC. Protein sequence: CAGRDRDYEQYF.

This clonotype was observed many times. The chain combines TRBV15 with TRBJ2-3; a weak D match, TRBD2 (5 bases). V lost 4 bases, J lost 4 bases, and 21 bases lay in between. Germline CDR1 reads LNHNV; CDR2 reads YYDKDF (reference sequence). This CDR3 has 17 residues. The DNA of the CDR3 is TGTGCCACCAGCACCCGGTACTGGATTGGCGGGCCAGATACGCAGTATTTT. It codes for CATSTRYWIGGPDTQYF.

This clonotype has a count of ten or more. The genes are TRBV10-3 and TRBJ2-1; D not certain. V was trimmed by 2 bases and J by 4 bases, leaving 15 bases between them. Germline lookup yields CDR1 ENHRY and CDR2 SYGVKD. The length of the CDR3 is 16 residues. The CDR3 sequence is CAISEPEVGSYNEQFF. In nucleotides, the CDR3 is TGTGCCATCAGTGAGCCAGAGGTGGGATCGTACAATGAGCAGTTCTTC.

This clonotype was seen repeatedly, ten times or more. The V and J genes are TRBV29-1 and TRBJ2-1, with D uncertain. There are 11 residues in the CDR3. Germline V gives CDR1 SQVTM, CDR2 ANQGSEA. The V end lost 0 bases, the J end lost 8 bases, and 5 bases lay between the germline ends. CDR3 region: CSVEDPDEQFF. DNA for the CDR3: TGCAGCGTTGAAGATCCGGATGAGCAGTTCTTC.

This clonotype occurred many times. The genes are TRBV25-1 and TRBJ2-7, with a weak D call TRBD1 (6 bases). CDR3 length equals 13 residues. From germline, CDR1 is MGHDK and CDR2 SYGVNS. The V gene lost 6 bases and the J gene lost 3 bases, with 12 bases spanning the gap. The DNA of the CDR3 is TGTGCCAGCAGGGTAACAGGGAGCTACGAGCAGTACTTC. Translating gives CASRVTGSYEQYF.

V usage is TRBV9 and J usage is TRBJ2-1, with a weak D call TRBD1 (5 bases). The CDR3 length is 16 residues. Germline V gene lookup returns CDR1 SGDLS and CDR2 YYNGEE. The germline V and J ends were trimmed by 0 bases and 0 bases, with 10 bases remaining between them. The DNA for the CDR3 is TGTGCCAGCAGCGTAGAAACCAGGGTCTCCTACAATGAGCAGTTCTTC. This sequence encodes CASSVETRVSYNEQFF.

This clonotype was picked up many times. The chain couples TRBV2 to TRBJ1-1; D might be TRBD1 (5 bases). The CDR3 loop spans 14 amino acids. V gave up 5 bases and J gave up 4 bases, with 14 bases separating them. Per germline, CDR1 SNHLY and CDR2 FYNNEI. The CDR3 sequence is CASSLGAVPTEAFF. The CDR3 DNA is TGTGCCAGCAGTTTAGGGGCCGTACCCACTGAAGCTTTCTTT.

This clonotype was counted at least ten times. The J gene is TRBJ2-7, the V gene TRBV14, with a tentative D call TRBD1 (5 bases). CDR1 SGHDN and CDR2 FVKESK come from the germline V gene. The CDR3 consists of 15 residues. V was pared by 0 bases and J by 3 bases, with 12 bases between. The CDR3: CASSQDGSGFYEQYF. The CDR3 region has the DNA TGTGCCAGCAGCCAAGATGGGTCAGGGTTCTACGAGCAGTACTTC.

The sample holds many counts of this clonotype. The chain couples TRBV28 to TRBJ2-7, with unresolved D. The CDR3 spans 13 residues. Trimming shortened V by 2 bases and J by 2 bases, and 7 bases separated the two germline ends. Germline V lookup: CDR1 MDHEN, CDR2 SYDVKM. CDR3 sequence: CASSLANPYEQYF. CDR3 nucleotide sequence: TGTGCCAGCAGTTTAGCGAACCCCTACGAGCAGTACTTC.

This clonotype was seen a handful of times. The V call is TRBV27, the J call TRBJ2-5, with D perhaps TRBD1 (7 bases). Trimming cost V 3 bases and J 5 bases, with 13 bases left between them. Germline CDR1 and CDR2: MNHEY and SMNVEV (reference sequence). CDR3 length equals 14 residues. The CDR3 loop is CASSLEGALETQYF. DNA of the CDR3: TGTGCCAGCAGTTTGGAGGGGGCTTTGGAGACCCAGTACTTC.

V is TRBV27 and J is TRBJ2-7; 13 nucleotides agree with TRBD2. There are 17 residues in the CDR3. Germline V gene sequence: CDR1 MNHEY, CDR2 SMNVEV (reference sequence). With V trimmed by 5 bases and J by 5 bases, 12 bases remained unmatched. CDR3 in DNA: TGTGCCAGCAGTCCTTATATCGGGACTAGCGGGAACCACGAGCAGTACTTC. This translates into CASSPYIGTSGNHEQYF.

This clonotype was recorded at least ten times. The V and J genes are TRBV12-3 or TRBV12-4 and TRBJ2-6; 7 bases line up with TRBD2. V lost 0 bases and J lost 1; bases outside the gene matches: 0. The CDR3 runs 16 residues. CDR3 bases: TGTGCCAGCAGTTTAGCGGGGGGGTCTGGGGCCAACGTCCTGACTTTC. Its translation is CASSLAGGSGANVLTF.

This clonotype was observed a few times. The gene calls are TRBV12-3 or TRBV12-4 and TRBJ2-5; the D call may be TRBD1 or TRBD2 (5 bases each). This CDR3 has 14 residues. With 7 bases removed from V and 1 base from J, the gap between germline ends came to 13 bases. The CDR3 DNA follows: TGTGCCAGCACTTATGGGACGGGCCAAGAGACCCAGTACTTC. Its protein is CASTYGTGQETQYF.